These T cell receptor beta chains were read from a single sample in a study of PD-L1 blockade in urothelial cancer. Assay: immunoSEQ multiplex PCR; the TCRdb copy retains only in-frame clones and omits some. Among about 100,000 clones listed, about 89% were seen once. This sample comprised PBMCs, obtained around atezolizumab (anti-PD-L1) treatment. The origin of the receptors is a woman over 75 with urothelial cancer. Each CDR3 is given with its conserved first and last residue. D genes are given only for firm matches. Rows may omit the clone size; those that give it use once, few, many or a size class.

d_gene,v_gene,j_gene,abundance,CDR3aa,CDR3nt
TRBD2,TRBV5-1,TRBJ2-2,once,CASSPASGVPRGELFF,TGCGCCAGCAGCCCGGCTAGCGGAGTACCTAGAGGGGAGCTGTTTTTT
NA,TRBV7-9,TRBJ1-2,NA,CASGGSSNYGYTF,TGTGCCAGCGGAGGCAGCTCTAACTATGGCTACACCTTC
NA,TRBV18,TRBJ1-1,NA,CASSPLDSANTEAFF,TGTGCCAGCTCACCACTGGACAGCGCGAACACTGAAGCTTTCTTT
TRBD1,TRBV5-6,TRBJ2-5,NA,CASSLQGSGETQYF,TGTGCCAGCAGCCTACAGGGGAGTGGAGAGACCCAGTACTTC
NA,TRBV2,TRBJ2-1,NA,CASSRSNEQFF,TGTGCCAGCAGTCGGTCGAATGAGCAGTTCTTC
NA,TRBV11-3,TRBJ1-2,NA,CASSLANTYTYGYTF,TGTGCCAGCAGCCTAGCCAATACTTATACCTATGGCTACACCTTC
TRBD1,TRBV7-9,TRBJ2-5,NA,CASSFPGTAQETQYF,TGTGCCAGCAGTTTCCCCGGGACAGCCCAAGAGACCCAGTACTTC
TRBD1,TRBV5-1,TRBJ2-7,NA,CASSGGLGQGPYEQYF,TGCGCCAGCAGCGGGGGACTTGGACAGGGTCCCTACGAGCAGTACTTC
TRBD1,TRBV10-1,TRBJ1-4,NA,CASSERSGTGQEKLFF,TGCGCCAGCAGTGAGAGATCCGGGACAGGGCAAGAAAAACTGTTTTTT
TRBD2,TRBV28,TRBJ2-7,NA,CASTLGGTRSYEQYF,TGTGCCAGCACCTTGGGGGGGACTAGAAGCTACGAGCAGTACTTC